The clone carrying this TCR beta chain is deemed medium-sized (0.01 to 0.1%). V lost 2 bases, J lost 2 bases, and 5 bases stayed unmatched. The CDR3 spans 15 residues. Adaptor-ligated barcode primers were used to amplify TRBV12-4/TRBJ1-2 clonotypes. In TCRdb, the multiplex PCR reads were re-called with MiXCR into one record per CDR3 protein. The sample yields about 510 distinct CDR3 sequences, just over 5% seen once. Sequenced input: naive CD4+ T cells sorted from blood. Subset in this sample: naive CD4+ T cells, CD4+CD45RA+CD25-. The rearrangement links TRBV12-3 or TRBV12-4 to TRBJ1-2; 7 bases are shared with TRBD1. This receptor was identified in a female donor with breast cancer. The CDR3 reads CASSLLGQPNYGYTF. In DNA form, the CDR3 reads TGTGCCAGCAGTTTACTGGGACAGCCAAACTATGGCTACACCTTC.